This T cell receptor beta chain emerged from a study of T cell responses to AZD1222 COVID-19 vaccine (dated by TCRdb to about 2021). For the wider study: TCR sequencing was performed for about 250 trial participants, of whom around 210 were given two doses of AZD1222 and 26 were given two doses of MenACWY control vaccine. Enrollment into the trials was organized by age into subgroups of 18-55, 56-69 and 70-plus years, and those subgroups contained roughly 140, 27 and 60 TCR-sequenced participants, respectively.

Taken with the paper, the label for time point translates to: baseline before first vaccination. Interpreted using the paper, the treatment or condition label stands for: meningococcal conjugate vaccine given as trial control. Vaccinee samples came from UK trials COV001 and COV002, including a single-blind randomized controlled phase 2/3 trial of AZD1222 (ChAdOx1 nCoV-19) in healthy adults. For TCRbeta chain sequencing, PBMC samples from trial participants were taken at day 0 and at day 28 after the second dose. General findings and caveats noted by the study authors: Because no day 14 peak-response samples were available, repertoires were characterized only after the peak T cell response. Reportedly, close to half of the unique spike-specific TCRs recognized epitopes lying outside the regions that are mutated in the B.1.351 and B.1.1.7 variants. Conclusions about previously exposed vaccinees are limited because only five to seven AZD1222 recipients were SARS-CoV-2 seropositive at baseline. Most participants were white British and females outnumbered males, and the authors suggested that clonal diversity may have been underestimated. The vaccine-associated CD4 TCRs covered the entire spike protein, and the dominant responses fell in regions 160-218 and 743-854. After two AZD1222 doses, spike-specific TCR breadth and depth were significantly higher than at day 0 and than in MenACWY recipients. The 56-69-year group was small, and its depth increase did not reach significance, likely because of low power.

To note about this clone: Which antigen it targets is not known. No clone much larger than this one lies a single base away; base qualities are absent.

The V end gives up 1 base and the J end 0 bases, leaving 1 base in the junction not matched to a gene. The CDR3 measures 15 amino acids from cysteine to phenylalanine. This entry keeps only the CDR3 DNA: 45 bases, framed from base 1. CDR1 LGHNA and CDR2 YNFKEQ were looked up in the germline V gene. The CDR3 regions of human TCRbeta chains were analyzed by immunosequencing. Per the original workflow: Repertoire TCRs were matched against a reference library of SARS-CoV-2-specific TCRs generated with the MIRA antigen-specificity platform. Breadth was defined as the fraction of unique TCRs that were SARS-CoV-2-associated, and depth was defined as the fraction of total T cells that were SARS-CoV-2-associated. Using the MIRA data, each spike-specific TCR was assigned both to the spike region to which the TCR was reactive and to a CD4 or CD8 class. Log10-transformed breadth and depth values were compared by one-way ANOVA with Sidak's multiple comparisons tests. TCRdb took this table from immuneACCESS and kept in-frame rearrangements with V and J called. Such tables lack part of the clones; where checked against another copy, unresolved V genes explain under half of the gap, and the rest is unexplained. From that table come the V and J calls and clone size; the DNA was used to work out D and trimming. The sample data list about 100,000 clones, and over 75% of these were observed just once. The top ten hold over 4% of the sample.

The receptor chain draws on TRBV4-2 and TRBJ2-7, with 9 bases in between that match TRBD1. This TCR came from an adult in good health. This specimen consisted of peripheral blood, obtained on day 0 of MenACWY control vaccination. The DNA is TGTGCCAGCAGCCAAGGGACAGGGGTCTCCTACGAGCAGTACTTC. Its translation is CASSQGTGVSYEQYF.